Listed here are 19 T cell receptor beta chains from one sample, sequenced in a study of T cells in Graves' hyperthyroidism and ophthalmopathy. Amplified regions were TCR beta CDR3 sequences from RNA transcripts. First-round RT-PCR targeting the TCR CDR3 was performed with the HTBI primer set. TCRdb analysed the multiplex PCR reads with MiXCR anew, one entry per CDR3 protein. The sample consists of about 400,000 distinct CDR3 sequences, about 15% of them appearing once. The specimen sequenced was blood. Source of these receptors: a woman aged 25 to 39 with Graves' hyperthyroidism.

This clonotype was seen many times. The CDR3 is CASPPQGTYQETQYF. In DNA form, the CDR3 reads TGTGCCAGCCCCCCACAAGGGACGTACCAAGAGACCCAGTACTTC. V usage is TRBV28 and J usage is TRBJ2-5; D might be TRBD1 or TRBD2, each matching 5 bases. CDR1 MDHEN and CDR2 SYDVKM come from the germline V gene. The CDR3 is made up of 15 amino acids. V gave up 8 bases and J gave up 0 bases, with 16 bases separating them.

Concerning this clonotype: This could be a read error, since a much larger clone is one nucleotide away. The chain links TRBV6-2 or TRBV6-3 to TRBJ1-1; perhaps TRBD1 as D (5 bases). The CDR3 sequence is 14 residues long. The V gene's germline CDR1 is MNHEY and CDR2 SVGEGT. V was trimmed by 6 bases and J by 6 bases, leaving 17 bases between them. CDR3 sequence: CASRREAGSSEAFF. The CDR3 DNA reads as TGTGCCAGCAGGAGAGAGGCAGGGAGCTCTGAAGCTTTCTTT.

This clonotype has ten or more counts. The chain uses TRBV29-1 and TRBJ2-5; D remains ambiguous. This CDR3 contains 13 residues. Trimming shortened V by 3 bases and J by 0 bases, and 8 bases separated the two germline ends. The V gene's germline CDR1 is SQVTM and CDR2 ANQGSEA. CDR3 coding DNA: TGCAGCGTTGATGGACGGTACCAAGAGACCCAGTACTTC. The encoded protein is CSVDGRYQETQYF.

A few counts support this clonotype. The chain couples TRBV6-5 to TRBJ2-1; 7 nucleotides align to TRBD2. Trimming took 1 base from V and 8 from J; bases not matched to a gene: 2. The CDR3 has 13 residues. Germline V gene sequence: CDR1 MNHEY, CDR2 SVGAGI. The CDR3 sequence: CASSYWGGDEQFF. CDR3 DNA: TGTGCCAGCAGTTACTGGGGGGGGGATGAGCAGTTCTTC.

CDR3 nucleotides: TGTGCCAGCAAATTAGGCAGATATAGCAATCAGCCCCAGCATTTT. Its translation is CASKLGRYSNQPQHF. The chain has TRBV28 and TRBJ1-5; D unresolved. Germline assignment: CDR1 MDHEN and CDR2 SYDVKM. The CDR3 is made up of 15 amino acids. Between the trimmed V and J ends, which lost 7 bases and 0 bases, there was a span of 13 bases.

The CDR3 DNA sequence: TGTGCCAGCATGACCGGGACAGGGGGTATAGTGCCCCAGCATTTT. Protein product: CASMTGTGGIVPQHF. The J gene is TRBJ1-5, the V gene TRBV6-1, with 11 nucleotides matching TRBD1. V was pared by 7 bases and J by 9 bases, with 11 bases of the junction left unmatched. Germline V gives CDR1 MNHNS, CDR2 SASEGT. The CDR3 sequence is 15 residues long.

The rearrangement uses TRBV20-1 and TRBJ1-5; D is ambiguous. The CDR3 totals 14 residues. Trimming shortened V by 3 bases and J by 0 bases, and 9 bases separated the two germline ends. Per the germline V gene, CDR1 is DFQATT and CDR2 is SNEGSKA (reference sequence). The CDR3 sequence is CSASDGYSNQPQHF. The DNA for the CDR3 is TGCAGTGCTAGTGACGGGTATAGCAATCAGCCCCAGCATTTT.

This clonotype was counted between two and nine times. V is TRBV7-9 and J is TRBJ2-1; TRBD1 matches 8 bases. Germline lookup yields CDR1 SEHNR and CDR2 FQNEAQ (reference sequence). There are 16 residues in the CDR3. V was pared by 2 bases and J by 9 bases, with 12 bases of the junction left unmatched. CDR3 DNA sequence: TGTGCCAGCAGCTTACGGTTCGGAACAGGGGGTTTTGAGCAGTTCTTC. This sequence encodes CASSLRFGTGGFEQFF.

In this sample, this clonotype turned up many times. This chain uses TRBV28 with TRBJ2-7; D is uncertain. This CDR3 has 16 residues. Germline CDR1 MDHEN, CDR2 SYDVKM. V lost 2 bases and J 0 bases, leaving 14 bases between the germline ends. The CDR3 DNA reads TGTGCCAGCAGTTTAACCTACACAACCGCCTCCTACGAGCAGTACTTC. Its protein product is CASSLTYTTASYEQYF.

The gene calls are TRBV11-2 and TRBJ2-1, with 12 bases fitting TRBD2. Trimming cost V 3 bases and J 6 bases; bases outside gene matches: 18. CDR3 length: 20 amino acids. Germline V lookup: CDR1 SGHAT, CDR2 FQNNGV. In DNA, the CDR3 is TGTGCCAGCAGCTTGGAATTAGGACTAGCGGGAATGGGGACTATCAATGAGCAGTTCTTC. Translated, it gives CASSLELGLAGMGTINEQFF.

This clonotype was detected only a few times. This chain joins TRBV5-1 and TRBJ2-5; TRBD2 aligns across 11 bases. Per the germline V gene, CDR1 is SGHRS and CDR2 is YFSETQ. The CDR3 is made up of 15 amino acids. V lost 1 base, J lost 4 bases, and 3 bases stayed unmatched. The CDR3 region is CASSLPGLAGETQYF. The CDR3 nucleotides read TGCGCCAGCAGCTTGCCAGGACTAGCGGGAGAGACCCAGTACTTC.

The sample holds a few counts of this clonotype. CDR3 in amino acids: CASINLAGYNEQFF. The CDR3 nucleotides are TGTGCCAGCATCAATCTAGCGGGATACAATGAGCAGTTCTTC. The chain is built from TRBV28 and TRBJ2-1; 9 nucleotides agree with TRBD2. Germline V gene lookup returns CDR1 MDHEN and CDR2 SYDVKM. The CDR3 spans 14 residues. The ends lost 7 bases at V and 4 bases at J; junction bases unmatched: 5. Full variable domain (outside the CDR3, taken from reference TRBV28 and TRBJ2-1): DVKVTQSSRYLVKRTGEKVFLECVQDMDHENMFWYRQDPGLGLRLIYFSYDVKMKEKGDIPEGYSVSREKKERFSLILESASTNQTSMYLCASINLAGYNEQFFGPGTRLTVL.

The CDR3 loop is CASSQVTGLRLKRGETQYF. The CDR3, as DNA: TGTGCCAGCAGCCAAGTGACGGGACTACGGCTGAAACGGGGGGAGACCCAGTACTTC. This chain links TRBV4-2 with TRBJ2-5, with 7 nucleotides matching TRBD2. The CDR3 loop spans 19 amino acids. With 1 base clipped from V and 5 bases from J, the junction kept 19 bases outside the gene matches. Germline loops: CDR1 LGHNA, CDR2 YNFKEQ.

This clonotype showed up many times. This chain joins TRBV6-1 and TRBJ2-7, with D possibly TRBD2 on 5 matching bases. This CDR3 is built from 12 residues. CDR1 MNHNS and CDR2 SASEGT come from the germline V gene. Trimming stripped 10 bases from V and 5 bases from J, with 15 bases between. This CDR3 reads CATSSAGNEQYF. CDR3 bases: TGTGCCACCTCCTCTGCGGGCAACGAGCAGTACTTC.

Only a few counts were recorded for this clonotype. The rearrangement joins TRBV29-1 to TRBJ2-1, with 9 bases lining up with TRBD2. CDR3 length: 14 residues. Germline trimming cut 0 bases from V and 8 bases from J; bases unmatched to any gene: 5. Per the germline V gene, CDR1 is SQVTM and CDR2 is ANQGSEA. CDR3 DNA: TGCAGCGTTGAAGATAGCGGGAGAATCCATGAGCAGTTCTTC. It translates to CSVEDSGRIHEQFF.

This clonotype appeared a few times. V is TRBV15 and J is TRBJ2-1; D not resolved. The germline CDR1 and CDR2 sequences are LNHNV and YYDKDF (reference sequence). There are 15 residues in the CDR3. V shed 1 base and J shed 0 bases, with 7 bases lying between them. The CDR3 sequence: CATSRGSSSYNEQFF. CDR3 nucleotides: TGTGCCACCAGCAGAGGGTCTAGCTCCTACAATGAGCAGTTCTTC. Supplemented by reference TRBV15 and TRBJ2-1, the full variable domain reads DAMVIQNPRYQVTQFGKPVTLSCSQTLNHNVMYWYQQKSSQAPKLLFHYYDKDFNNEADTPDNFQSRRPNTSFCFLDIRSPGLGDTAMYLCATSRGSSSYNEQFFGPGTRLTVL.

The sample holds many counts of this clonotype. This chain joins TRBV18 and TRBJ2-1; 8 bases align to TRBD2. Germline CDR1 reads KGHSH; CDR2 reads LQKENI. This CDR3 spans 17 amino acids. V lost 0 bases and J lost 4; bases outside the gene matches: 8. The CDR3 reads CASSPPLGLAGYNEQFF. CDR3 in DNA: TGTGCCAGCTCACCACCCCTCGGACTAGCTGGTTACAATGAGCAGTTCTTC.

For this clonotype: One end of the junction fails to match germline, which may point to a read error. This chain uses TRBV18 with TRBJ2-6, with D possibly TRBD1 on 6 matching bases. The CDR3 consists of 15 residues. Germline values: CDR1 KGHSH, CDR2 LQKENI. The CDR3 DNA sequence: TGTGCCAGCTCTACTGGGGGCTCTGGGGCCAACGTCCTGGCTTTC. This sequence encodes CASSTGGSGANVLAF. Variable domain in full (rest from reference TRBV18 and TRBJ2-6): NAGVMQNPRHLVRRRGQEARLRCSPMKGHSHVYWYRQLPEEGLKFMVYLQKENIIDESGMPKERFSAEFPKEGPSILRIQQVVRGDSAAYFCASSTGGSGANVLAFGAGSRLTVL.

This clonotype was found many times. This chain connects TRBV20-1 to TRBJ1-3; D gene ambiguous. Trimming stripped 6 bases from V and 2 bases from J, with 11 bases between. Germline values: CDR1 DFQATT, CDR2 SNEGSKA (reference sequence). This CDR3 is built from 13 residues. This CDR3 reads CSAKEAAGNTIYF. In DNA form, the CDR3 reads TGCAGTGCAAAGGAGGCAGCTGGAAACACCATATATTTT.